This TCR beta chain was documented in a study of blood T cell repertoires in COVID-19. Study details: PBMCs, B-cell-depleted T cells, or T cells provided the cDNA or gDNA that made up the material.

Repertoires were generated with immunoSEQ multiplex PCR, while TCRdb's copy carries only in-frame clones and drops some. The table lists 100,000 to 140,000 clones, 84% of them singletons. V lost 4 bases and J 3 bases, leaving 15 bases between the germline ends. CDR3 length equals 14 residues. The germline V gene has CDR1 SQVTM and CDR2 ANQGSEA. There are a few counts of this clone. V usage is TRBV29-1 and J usage is TRBJ1-2; a possible D gene is TRBD1 (5 bases). This sequence was found in a human donor in a cohort sampled during active COVID-19. Material: peripheral blood. The CDR3 DNA follows: TGCAGCGTTGTCCAACTTGGGGGGTACTATGGCTACACCTTC. Amino acids: CSVVQLGGYYGYTF.